This T cell receptor (beta chain) comes out of a study of breast tumors, draining lymph nodes, adjacent tissues listed by TCRdb under 2016. With respect to the entire study: Breast cancer patients provided tumor, adjacent nontumor tissue and axillary lymph nodes, and the study compared the TCR beta repertoires across these three sources. The study aimed to assess the relationships and possible T-cell exchange between tumor, surrounding tissue and draining lymph node repertoires in human breast cancer.

At least ten counts were recorded for this clonotype. Its antigen is unknown. No qualities accompany the bases; no much larger clone lies one base away. Sequencing used an Illumina HiSeq 2000. TCR beta chain libraries were generated by multiplex PCR amplification. High-throughput sequencing was used to analyze the amplified TCR beta chain products. TCRdb's own reprocessing of the public reads used fastp at Q25 and MiXCR and kept productive beta chains. Rows merge per CDR3 protein into single entries with the most common DNA and genes. The sample table contains approximately 20,000 distinct CDR3 sequences; only one count was recorded for over 40% of them. The ten most abundant clones make up approximately 20% of the sample. Points the paper makes about the study in general: The data were considered consistent with most tumor T cells being derived from the lymph node and subsequently expanding within tumor tissue. Tumors showed preferential V and J gene usage, and their T-cell repertoire diversity fell below that of lymph nodes yet above that of nontumor tissue. Rather than being directly demonstrated, the conclusion that tumor T cells originate in lymph nodes was presented as consistent with a hypothesis. Tumor and nontumor tissue repertoires were significantly more similar in luminal-like than in basal-like breast cancer.

V has 3 bases trimmed and J has 11 bases trimmed; junction bases matching no gene number 7. The CDR3 runs 15 residues from the cysteine to the phenylalanine. Kept here is only the CDR3 DNA, which spans 45 bases and is read in frame from base 1. Taken from the germline V gene, the CDR1 and CDR2 loops are SGDLS and YYNGEE. The specimen was breast tumor tissue. The chain uses TRBV9 and TRBJ2-1; 14 bases in between match TRBD2. The sequence was collected from a female donor with breast cancer. Some clones in this sample may be carry-over from other donors' samples. The DNA sequence follows: TGTGCCAGCAGCGGGGGGACTAGCGGGAGTACTAAGCAGTTCTTC. Its translation reads: CASSGGTSGSTKQFF.